The T cell receptor (beta chain) described here comes from a study of cytomegalovirus exposure and HLA in healthy donors. Across the whole study: Genotyping showed around 80% of some 400 donors falling in the Caucasian-associated ancestry cluster.

Researchers ran the PCR with 60 Vbeta and 13 Jbeta primers. Profiling relied on immunoSEQ multiplex PCR, and the TCRdb table lists in-frame clones only, not all of them. Its table records under 200,000 clones. The CDR3 spans 14 residues. CDR1 is ENHRY and CDR2 is SYGVKD in the germline V gene. The V and J ends lost 2 bases and 7 bases respectively, with 12 bases between them. What was sequenced was PBMCs. The origin of this receptor is a man in his thirties or forties in good health and CMV-seronegative. This chain links TRBV10-3 with TRBJ1-5; D might be TRBD1 (6 bases). CDR3 sequence: CAISETGKYQPQHF. As DNA, the CDR3 is TGTGCCATCAGTGAGACAGGGAAGTACCAGCCCCAGCATTTT.